What follows are 27 T cell receptor beta chains derived from one specimen sequenced in a study of blood T cell repertoires in COVID-19. Profiled with immunoSEQ multiplex PCR; TCRdb holds only in-frame clones, not every one. The sample includes fewer than 450,000 clones, over 75% seen only once; the top ten take around 2%. The sequencing input was PBMCs or T cells enriched from blood (not recorded which). Receptor source: a woman aged 35 to 49 with acute COVID-19.

This clone was observed a single time. This sequence joins TRBV2 and TRBJ2-3; the D gene is possibly TRBD2 (7 bases). The CDR3 has 13 amino acids. Trimming took 8 bases from V and 4 from J, leaving 13 bases between them. Germline CDR1 SNHLY, CDR2 FYNNEI. As DNA, the CDR3 is TGTGCCAGCCGAGGGGGAGGGGCAGATACGCAGTATTTT. Translating gives CASRGGGADTQYF.

The CDR3 coding sequence is TGTGCCAGCAGCTTAGCCAGGGGGCTGGTTACTGAAGCTTTCTTT. The encoded protein is CASSLARGLVTEAFF. The V gene is TRBV11-2, the J gene TRBJ1-1, with 8 bases fitting TRBD1. With V trimmed by 1 base and J by 5 bases, 6 bases remained unmatched. Germline CDR1 is SGHAT and CDR2 is FQNNGV. The CDR3 runs 15 residues.

The chain carries TRBV4-1 and TRBJ1-4; D is uncertain. V shed 1 base and J shed 7 bases, with 13 bases lying between them. CDR1 MGHRA and CDR2 YSYEKL come from the germline V gene. This CDR3 has 15 residues. The CDR3 sequence is CASSQATRGGEKLFF. CDR3 nucleotides: TGCGCCAGCAGCCAAGCCACACGCGGAGGTGAAAAACTGTTTTTT.

The V and J genes are TRBV14 and TRBJ2-5, with D tentatively TRBD1 (8 bases). V shed 4 bases and J shed 5 bases, with 17 bases lying between them. This CDR3 is built from 15 residues. Germline loops: CDR1 SGHDN, CDR2 FVKESK. The CDR3 bases are TGTGCCAGCAGCCCCTGGACAGGGAGGGAGGAGACCCAGTACTTC. This gives the protein CASSPWTGREETQYF. The full variable domain, rest sourced from reference TRBV14 and TRBJ2-5, is EAGVTQFPSHSVIEKGQTVTLRCDPISGHDNLYWYRRVMGKEIKFLLHFVKESKQDESGMPNNRFLAERTGGTYSTLKVQPAELEDSGVYFCASSPWTGREETQYFGPGTRLLVL.

The genes are TRBV9 and TRBJ2-3; a possible D gene is TRBD1 (5 bases). This CDR3 has 14 residues. Trimming took off 1 base at V and 4 bases at J, with 10 bases between the two ends. Per the germline V gene, CDR1 is SGDLS and CDR2 is YYNGEE. The CDR3 DNA sequence: TGTGCCAGCAGCGTACAGGGTTGGGCAGATACGCAGTATTTT. Residues: CASSVQGWADTQYF.

The rearrangement links TRBV5-1 to TRBJ2-7, with TRBD2 identical over 9 bases. The CDR3 loop spans 16 amino acids. The germline CDR1 and CDR2 sequences are SGHRS and YFSETQ. V dropped 4 bases and J dropped 2; count of bases not matched to a gene: 10. CDR3 loop: CASSPGREGITYEQYF. The CDR3 nucleotides read TGCGCCAGCAGCCCTGGGCGGGAGGGAATAACCTACGAGCAGTACTTC.

On this clone: The sample carries other DNA sequences with the same CDR3. The rearrangement uses TRBV19 and TRBJ1-1; 9 bases match TRBD1. Germline V gene sequence: CDR1 LNHDA, CDR2 SQIVND (reference sequence). The CDR3 has 15 residues. Losses at the gene ends were 4 bases for V and 1 base for J; bases not matched to a gene: 4. CDR3 protein: CASSTQGARNTEAFF. In DNA, the CDR3 is TGTGCCAGTAGTACACAGGGGGCTCGGAACACTGAAGCTTTCTTT.

The chain recombines TRBV30 with TRBJ1-4, with 7 bases lining up with TRBD1. The CDR3 is 12 residues long. The junction had 4 bases not matched to a gene; V was cut back by 5 bases and J by 7 bases. Germline V lookup: CDR1 GTSNPN, CDR2 SVGIG (reference sequence). CDR3 sequence reads: CAWSRDSEKLFF. The CDR3 coding sequence is TGTGCCTGGTCGCGGGACAGTGAAAAACTGTTTTTT.

The rearrangement joins TRBV10-1 to TRBJ1-1, with D unclear. The CDR3 loop spans 16 amino acids. Germline V gives CDR1 WNHNN, CDR2 SYGVQD (reference sequence). Trimming removed 0 bases at V and 0 bases at J, with 11 bases between. CDR3 bases: TGCGCCAGCAGTGAGTCTGTAACACCCATGAACACTGAAGCTTTCTTT. Protein product: CASSESVTPMNTEAFF.

J is TRBJ2-3 and V is TRBV7-2; maybe TRBD2 (7 bases). This CDR3 has 20 amino acids. V lost 0 bases and J 4 bases, leaving 26 bases between the germline ends. The V gene's germline CDR1 is SGHTA and CDR2 FQGNSA. The CDR3: CASSLAVGGPEKDIPDTQYF. CDR3 DNA: TGTGCCAGCAGCTTAGCGGTCGGGGGGCCAGAGAAGGACATCCCAGATACGCAGTATTTT. Drawing the rest from reference TRBV7-2 and TRBJ2-3, the complete variable domain is GAGVSQSPSNKVTEKGKDVELRCDPISGHTALYWYRQSLGQGLEFLIYFQGNSAPDKSGLPSDRFSAERTGGSVSTLTIQRTQQEDSAVYLCASSLAVGGPEKDIPDTQYFGPGTRLTVL.

Concerning this clone itself: This sample includes further DNA sequences coding for the same CDR3. This chain connects TRBV9 to TRBJ1-3; maybe TRBD1 (6 bases). The CDR3 runs to 15 residues. The germline gives CDR1 SGDLS, CDR2 YYNGEE. V lost 0 bases and J lost 1, with 8 bases in between. For the CDR3, the DNA is TGTGCCAGCAGCGTAGGGCAGGGGTCTGGAAACACCATATATTTT. This gives the protein CASSVGQGSGNTIYF.

The chain uses TRBV5-1 and TRBJ2-5; 8 positions match TRBD2. Germline values: CDR1 SGHRS, CDR2 YFSETQ. The CDR3 loop spans 15 amino acids. J was trimmed by 5 bases and V by 0 bases; bases with no gene match: 6. CDR3 region: CASSLGPGGPETQYF. The CDR3 DNA sequence: TGCGCCAGCAGCTTGGGTCCGGGGGGGCCGGAGACCCAGTACTTC. The variable domain in full, with the rest retrieved from reference TRBV5-1 and TRBJ2-5, is KAGVTQTPRYLIKTRGQQVTLSCSPISGHRSVSWYQQTPGQGLQFLFEYFSETQRNKGNFPGRFSGRQFSNSRSEMNVSTLELGDSALYLCASSLGPGGPETQYFGPGTRLLVL.

V usage is TRBV21-1 and J usage is TRBJ2-7; the D segment call TRBD1 is taken from the table without a DNA check. TRBV21-1 is deemed a pseudogene. The CDR3 contains 15 residues. The CDR3 region has the DNA TGTGCCAGCAGCAAGCAGACAGGGATAAACTACGAGCAGTACTTC. This gives the protein CASSKQTGINYEQYF.

The chain links TRBV30 to TRBJ2-7; 7 bases are a match to TRBD1. Germline V gene lookup returns CDR1 GTSNPN and CDR2 SVGIG (reference sequence). CDR3 length: 12 amino acids. The V segment lost 8 bases and the J segment 2 bases; nucleotides outside the gene matches: 6. CDR3: CASGQAAYEQYF. The CDR3 DNA sequence: TGTGCCAGTGGACAGGCTGCCTACGAGCAGTACTTC.

This chain joins TRBV29-1 and TRBJ1-2; a weak D match, TRBD1 (5 bases). Trimming shortened V by 3 bases and J by 7 bases, and 15 bases separated the two germline ends. The length of the CDR3 is 13 residues. CDR1 is SQVTM, CDR2 ANQGSEA, per germline. The CDR3 reads CSVDGQGSSGYTF. Written as DNA, the CDR3 is TGCAGCGTTGACGGGCAGGGATCTTCTGGCTACACCTTC.

Concerning this clone: This same CDR3 is encoded by further DNA sequences in the sample. The genes are TRBV10-3 and TRBJ2-1, with 9 bases that match TRBD2. Germline values: CDR1 ENHRY, CDR2 SYGVKD. The junction had 1 base not matched to a gene; V was cut back by 5 bases and J by 5 bases. The CDR3 extends over 13 amino acids. CDR3 protein: CAISPSGDNEQFF. The CDR3 DNA is TGTGCCATCAGTCCTAGCGGGGACAATGAGCAGTTCTTC.

The V and J genes are TRBV6-5 and TRBJ2-5; maybe TRBD2 (5 bases). The germline V gene has CDR1 MNHEY and CDR2 SVGAGI. Trimming cost V 10 bases and J 5 bases, with 20 bases left between them. CDR3 length: 14 residues. The CDR3: CATWPGLPGETQYF. CDR3 nucleotide sequence: TGTGCCACGTGGCCCGGACTCCCTGGGGAGACCCAGTACTTC.

The rearrangement uses TRBV19 and TRBJ1-2, with D maybe TRBD1 (6 bases). The CDR3 runs to 15 residues. V lost 6 bases and J lost 2, with 16 bases in between. CDR1 is LNHDA, CDR2 SQIVND, per germline (reference sequence). DNA of the CDR3: TGTGCCAGTAGGACCACCTCGGACAGCAACTATGGCTACACCTTC. This gives the protein CASRTTSDSNYGYTF.

The chain is built from TRBV7-9 and TRBJ1-1; 8 bases agree with TRBD1. The CDR3 totals 13 residues. The V gene end was trimmed by 5 bases and the J gene end by 8 bases; junction bases not matched to a gene: 7. In germline, CDR1 is SEHNR, CDR2 FQNEAQ (reference sequence). CDR3 nucleotide sequence: TGTGCCAGCAGCACCCAGGGGGCGAGAGAAGCTTTCTTT. It encodes CASSTQGAREAFF.

Only a few counts were recorded for this clone. The chain couples TRBV19 to TRBJ2-4; the D is unclear. The germline V gene encodes CDR1 LNHDA and CDR2 SQIVND (reference sequence). The CDR3 has 19 residues. Trimming removed 4 bases at V and 0 bases at J, with 22 bases between. This CDR3 is CASSTAEVTVLTAKNIQYF. CDR3 nucleotide sequence: TGTGCCAGTAGTACGGCAGAGGTTACGGTATTGACAGCCAAAAACATTCAGTACTTC.

This chain links TRBV5-1 with TRBJ1-2; 10 bases fit TRBD1. Germline assignment: CDR1 SGHRS and CDR2 YFSETQ. CDR3 length equals 16 residues. J gave up 0 bases and V 5 bases, and 7 bases lay outside the gene matches. CDR3 nucleotide sequence: TGCGCCAGCAGTTCGACAGGGGGCGCGTCTAACTATGGCTACACCTTC. Protein sequence: CASSSTGGASNYGYTF.

V and J are TRBV10-3 and TRBJ1-3; 8 nucleotides agree with TRBD1. The CDR3 is 12 amino acids. CDR1 is ENHRY, CDR2 SYGVKD, per germline. Germline trimming cut 10 bases from V and 11 bases from J; bases unmatched to any gene: 10. CDR3 region: CATSDRESAIYF. CDR3 in DNA: TGTGCCACTTCGGACAGGGAGTCCGCCATATATTTT.

The chain combines TRBV6-5 with TRBJ2-7; possible D gene TRBD2, 6 bases. V lost 0 bases, J lost 2 bases, and 11 bases lay in between. The V gene's germline CDR1 is MNHEY and CDR2 SVGAGI. This CDR3 has 15 amino acids. CDR3: CASSYSGRGPYEQYF. As DNA, the CDR3 is TGTGCCAGCAGTTACTCGGGGCGGGGCCCCTACGAGCAGTACTTC.

The chain has TRBV21-1 and TRBJ1-3; the table's TRBD1 call for D was not verified on the DNA. TRBV21-1 is recorded as a pseudogene. This CDR3 contains 17 residues. Written as DNA, the CDR3 is TGTGCCAGCAGCAAAAACCCACAGGGGGCATCTGGAAACACCATATATTTT. Translating it yields CASSKNPQGASGNTIYF.

V usage is TRBV19 and J usage is TRBJ2-5; D call uncertain. Trimming took 6 bases from V and 0 from J, leaving 8 bases between them. Germline V gene data show CDR1 as LNHDA and CDR2 as SQIVND (reference sequence). CDR3 size: 13 residues. For the CDR3, the DNA is TGTGCCAGTAGCAGACAAAACCAAGAGACCCAGTACTTC. Amino acid sequence: CASSRQNQETQYF.

The rearrangement uses TRBV4-1 and TRBJ1-1, with a weak D call TRBD1 (6 bases). Germline V gene sequence: CDR1 MGHRA, CDR2 YSYEKL. V was cut by 0 bases and J by 6 bases, with 14 bases left in between. The CDR3 is 15 amino acids. CDR3 sequence: CASSQDWRGRPEAFF. The CDR3 DNA reads as TGCGCCAGCAGCCAAGATTGGCGGGGGCGACCTGAAGCTTTCTTT.

This chain links TRBV2 with TRBJ2-3, with 7 bases that match TRBD2. Looked up from germline, CDR1 is SNHLY and CDR2 is FYNNEI. The CDR3 spans 14 residues. J lost 3 bases, V lost 3 bases, and 3 bases had no gene match. This chain's CDR3 is CASSERGTTDTQYF. The DNA of the CDR3 is TGTGCCAGCAGTGAGCGGGGGACGACAGATACGCAGTATTTT.